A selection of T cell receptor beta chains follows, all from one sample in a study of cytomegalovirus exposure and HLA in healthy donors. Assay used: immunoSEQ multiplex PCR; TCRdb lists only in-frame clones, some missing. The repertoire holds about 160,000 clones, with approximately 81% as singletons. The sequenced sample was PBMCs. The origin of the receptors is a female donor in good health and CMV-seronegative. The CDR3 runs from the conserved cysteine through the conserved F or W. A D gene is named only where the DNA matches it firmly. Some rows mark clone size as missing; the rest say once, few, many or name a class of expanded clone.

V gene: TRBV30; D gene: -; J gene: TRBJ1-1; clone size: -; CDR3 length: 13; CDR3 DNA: TGTGCCTGGAGTACGGGGGTGAACACTGAAGCTTTCTTT; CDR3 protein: CAWSTGVNTEAFF
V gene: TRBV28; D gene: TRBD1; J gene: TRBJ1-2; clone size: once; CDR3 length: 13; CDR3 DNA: TGTGCCAGCAGTGCCGGGACAGGGGGCCGCTACACCTTC; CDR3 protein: CASSAGTGGRYTF
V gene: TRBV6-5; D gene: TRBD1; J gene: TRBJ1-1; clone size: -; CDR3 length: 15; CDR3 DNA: TGTGCCAGCAGTAATTTCGGACAGGGGAACACTGAAGCTTTCTTT; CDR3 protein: CASSNFGQGNTEAFF
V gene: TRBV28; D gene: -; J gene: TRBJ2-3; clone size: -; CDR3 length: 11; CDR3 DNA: TGTGCCAGCAGTTTGAGGGATACGCAGTATTTT; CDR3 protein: CASSLRDTQYF
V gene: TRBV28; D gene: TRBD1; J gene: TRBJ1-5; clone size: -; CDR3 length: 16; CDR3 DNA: TGTGCCATCCTCCCCGGGACAGGGGCCCTAATCCAGCCCCAGCATTTT; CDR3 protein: CAILPGTGALIQPQHF
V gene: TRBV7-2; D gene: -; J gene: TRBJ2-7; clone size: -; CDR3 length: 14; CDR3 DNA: TGTGCCAGCAGCTTAGTCCAGCGCCGGCACGAGCAGTACTTC; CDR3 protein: CASSLVQRRHEQYF
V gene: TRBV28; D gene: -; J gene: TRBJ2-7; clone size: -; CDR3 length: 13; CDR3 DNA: TGTGCCAGCACCATCTCCGGGACATACGAGCAGTACTTC; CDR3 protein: CASTISGTYEQYF
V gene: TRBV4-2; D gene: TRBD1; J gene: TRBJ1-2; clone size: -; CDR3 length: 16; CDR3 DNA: TGTGCCAGCAGCCAAGCCCGAGGACAGGGAGCCTATGGCTACACCTTC; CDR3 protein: CASSQARGQGAYGYTF
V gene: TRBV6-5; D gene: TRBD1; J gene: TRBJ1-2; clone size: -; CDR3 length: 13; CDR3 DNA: TGTGCCAGCAGTCGCCAGGGGGCAGATGGCTACACCTTC; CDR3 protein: CASSRQGADGYTF
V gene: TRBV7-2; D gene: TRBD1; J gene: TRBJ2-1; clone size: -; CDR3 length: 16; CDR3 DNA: TGTGCCAGCAGCCCCCAGGGGGCTACTTTCTACAATGAGCAGTTCTTC; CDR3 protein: CASSPQGATFYNEQFF
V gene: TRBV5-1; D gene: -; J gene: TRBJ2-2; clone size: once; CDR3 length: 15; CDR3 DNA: TGCGCCAGCACTAGGGACACTCGGTACACCGGGGAGCTGTTTTTT; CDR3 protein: CASTRDTRYTGELFF
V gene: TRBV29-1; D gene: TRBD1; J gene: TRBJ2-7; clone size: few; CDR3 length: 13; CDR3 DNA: TGCAGCGTCCGCCAGGGGGCATCCTACGAGCAGTACTTC; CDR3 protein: CSVRQGASYEQYF
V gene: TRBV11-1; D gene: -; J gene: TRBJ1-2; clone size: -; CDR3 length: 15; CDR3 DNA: TGTGCCAGCAGCTTAGCTGGGGCAGGGATCTATGGCTACACCTTC; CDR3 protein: CASSLAGAGIYGYTF
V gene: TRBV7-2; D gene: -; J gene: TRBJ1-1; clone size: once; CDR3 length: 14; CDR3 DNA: TGTGCCAGCAGCCTGCGACAGAGTACTCTCGAAGCTTTCTTT; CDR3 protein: CASSLRQSTLEAFF
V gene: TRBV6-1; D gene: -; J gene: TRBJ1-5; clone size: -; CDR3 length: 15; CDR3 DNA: TGTGCCAGCAGTGTGGACAGCTATAGCAATCAGCCCCAGCATTTT; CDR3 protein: CASSVDSYSNQPQHF
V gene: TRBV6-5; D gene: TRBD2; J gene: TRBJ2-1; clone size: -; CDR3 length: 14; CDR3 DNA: TGTGCCAGCAGTCTTAGCGGGGGGGCCGATGAGCAGTTCTTC; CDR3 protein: CASSLSGGADEQFF
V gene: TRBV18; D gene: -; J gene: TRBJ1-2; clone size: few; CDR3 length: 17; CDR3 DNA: TGTGCCAGCTCACCGTACAGGATGGGTTCCCAGGTCTATGGCTACACCTTC; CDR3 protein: CASSPYRMGSQVYGYTF
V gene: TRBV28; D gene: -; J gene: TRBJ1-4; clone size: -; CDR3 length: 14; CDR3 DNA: TGTGCCAGCAGTTTAACCGCCGAGCGGGAAAAACTGTTTTTT; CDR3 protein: CASSLTAEREKLFF
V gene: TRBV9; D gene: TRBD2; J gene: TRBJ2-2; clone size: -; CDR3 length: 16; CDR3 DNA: TGTGCCAGCAGCGCGGGACTAGCGGAGAACACCGGGGAGCTGTTTTTT; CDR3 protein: CASSAGLAENTGELFF
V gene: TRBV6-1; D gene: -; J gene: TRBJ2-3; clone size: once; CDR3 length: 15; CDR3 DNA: TGTGCCAGCAGTACTAGCATACAGGCATCAAATACGCAGTATTTT; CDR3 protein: CASSTSIQASNTQYF
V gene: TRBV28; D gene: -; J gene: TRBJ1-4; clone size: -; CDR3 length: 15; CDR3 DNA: TGTGCCAGCAGTTTACGGGGGGGCGCGTCCGAAAAACTGTTTTTT; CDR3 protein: CASSLRGGASEKLFF
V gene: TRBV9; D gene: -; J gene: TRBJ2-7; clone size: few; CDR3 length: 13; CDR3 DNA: TGTGCCAGCAGCGTAGGGACAGCAGGCGAGCAGTACTTC; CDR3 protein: CASSVGTAGEQYF
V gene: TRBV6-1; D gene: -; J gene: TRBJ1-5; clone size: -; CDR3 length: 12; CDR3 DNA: TGTGCCAGCAGACACCTTAATCAGCCCCAGCATTTT; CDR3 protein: CASRHLNQPQHF
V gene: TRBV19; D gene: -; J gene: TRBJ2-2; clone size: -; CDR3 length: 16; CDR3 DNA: TGTGCCAGTAGTATAGATCGGGGAGTTCGCACCGGGGAGCTGTTTTTT; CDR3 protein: CASSIDRGVRTGELFF
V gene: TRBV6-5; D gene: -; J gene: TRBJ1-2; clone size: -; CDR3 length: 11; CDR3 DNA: TGTGCCAGCAGTTACAGGGGTGGCTACACCTTC; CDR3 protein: CASSYRGGYTF
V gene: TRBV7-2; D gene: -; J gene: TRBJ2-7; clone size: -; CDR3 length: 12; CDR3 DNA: TGTGCCAGCAGCTGGAGGTCCTCCGAGCAGTACTTC; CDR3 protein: CASSWRSSEQYF
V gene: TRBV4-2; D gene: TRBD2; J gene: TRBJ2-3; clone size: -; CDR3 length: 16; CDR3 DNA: TGTGCCAGCAGTCTAGAGAAAACGGGGGGAACAGATACGCAGTATTTT; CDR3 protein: CASSLEKTGGTDTQYF
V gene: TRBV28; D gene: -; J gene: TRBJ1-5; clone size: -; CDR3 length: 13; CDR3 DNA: TGTGCCAGCACCGGGATTAGCAATCAGCCCCAGCATTTT; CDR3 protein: CASTGISNQPQHF
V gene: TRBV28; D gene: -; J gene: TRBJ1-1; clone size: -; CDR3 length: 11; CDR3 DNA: TGTGCCAGCACCCTGTACACTGAAGCTTTCTTT; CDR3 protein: CASTLYTEAFF
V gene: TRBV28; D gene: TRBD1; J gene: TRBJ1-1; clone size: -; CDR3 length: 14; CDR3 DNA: TGTGCCAGCAGTTCGGATACGACAGGGGGTGAAGCTTTCTTT; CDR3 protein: CASSSDTTGGEAFF
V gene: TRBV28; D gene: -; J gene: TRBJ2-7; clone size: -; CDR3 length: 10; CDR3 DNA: TGTGCCAGCAATGGAGACGAGCAGTACTTC; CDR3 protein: CASNGDEQYF
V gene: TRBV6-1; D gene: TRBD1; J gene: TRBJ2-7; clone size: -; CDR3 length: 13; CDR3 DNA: TGTGCCAGCAGTGACAGGGGGCTGGACGAGCAGTACTTC; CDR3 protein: CASSDRGLDEQYF
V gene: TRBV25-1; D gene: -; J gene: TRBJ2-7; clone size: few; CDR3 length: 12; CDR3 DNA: TGTGCCAGCAGTGAATCGAGCGGCGAGCAGTACTTC; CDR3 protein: CASSESSGEQYF
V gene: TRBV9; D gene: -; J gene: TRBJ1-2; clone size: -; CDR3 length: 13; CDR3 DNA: TGTGCCAGCAGCGTAGCCCCGGGGGGAGGCTACACCTTC; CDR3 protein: CASSVAPGGGYTF
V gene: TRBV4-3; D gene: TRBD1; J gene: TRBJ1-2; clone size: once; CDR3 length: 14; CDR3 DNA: TGCGCCAGCAGCCCAGGGCAGGGGGGTTATGGCTACACCTTC; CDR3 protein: CASSPGQGGYGYTF
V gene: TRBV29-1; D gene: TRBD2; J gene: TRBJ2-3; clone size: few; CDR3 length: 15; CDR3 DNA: TGCAGCGTTGATGTGACTAGCGGGAGCTCAGATACGCAGTATTTT; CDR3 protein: CSVDVTSGSSDTQYF
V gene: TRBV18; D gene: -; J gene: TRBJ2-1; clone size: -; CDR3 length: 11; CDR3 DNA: TGTGCCAGCTCACCGGCCAATGAGCAGTTCTTC; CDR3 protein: CASSPANEQFF
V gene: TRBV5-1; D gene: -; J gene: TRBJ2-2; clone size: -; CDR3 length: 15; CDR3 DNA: TGCGCCAGCAGCTTGAGGGGCGCCGGGACCGGGGAGCTGTTTTTT; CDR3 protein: CASSLRGAGTGELFF
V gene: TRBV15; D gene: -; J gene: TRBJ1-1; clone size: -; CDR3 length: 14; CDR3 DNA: TGTGCCACCAGCAGCCTAGGATGGAACACTGAAGCTTTCTTT; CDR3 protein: CATSSLGWNTEAFF
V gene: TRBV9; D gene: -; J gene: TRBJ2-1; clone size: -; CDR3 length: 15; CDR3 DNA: TGTGCCAGCAGCACCCGGGACAACTCCTACAATGAGCAGTTCTTC; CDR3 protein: CASSTRDNSYNEQFF
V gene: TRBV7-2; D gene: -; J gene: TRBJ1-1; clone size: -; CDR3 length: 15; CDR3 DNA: TGTGCCAGCAGCTTAGGTGTCTACACGACTGCTGAAGCTTTCTTT; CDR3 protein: CASSLGVYTTAEAFF
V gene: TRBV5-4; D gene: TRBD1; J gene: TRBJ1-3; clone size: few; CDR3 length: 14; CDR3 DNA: TGTGCCAGCAGCCGGGACAGGGCGGGAAACACCATATATTTT; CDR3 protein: CASSRDRAGNTIYF
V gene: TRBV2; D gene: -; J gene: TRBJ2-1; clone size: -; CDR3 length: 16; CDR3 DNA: TGTGCCAGCATAACTCAGCGGTTGAGCTCCTACAATGAGCAGTTCTTC; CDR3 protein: CASITQRLSSYNEQFF
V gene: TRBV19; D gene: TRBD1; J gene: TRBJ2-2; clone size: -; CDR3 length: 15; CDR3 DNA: TGTGCCAGTAGCCCAGAGGACAGGGGGACCGGGGAGCTGTTTTTT; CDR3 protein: CASSPEDRGTGELFF
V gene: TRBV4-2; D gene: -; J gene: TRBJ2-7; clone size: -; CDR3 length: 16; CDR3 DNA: TGTGCCAGCAGCCAAGATCCCGGACTACCCCACTACGAGCAGTACTTC; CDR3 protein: CASSQDPGLPHYEQYF
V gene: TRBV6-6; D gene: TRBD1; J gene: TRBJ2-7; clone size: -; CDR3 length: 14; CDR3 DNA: TGTGCCAGCAGTGGGAGGGACAGGGTCAACGAGCAGTACTTC; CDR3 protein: CASSGRDRVNEQYF
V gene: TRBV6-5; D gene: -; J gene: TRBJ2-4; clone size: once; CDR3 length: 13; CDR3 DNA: TGTGCCAGCAGCCCAACCGGGAAAAACATTCAGTACTTC; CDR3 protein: CASSPTGKNIQYF
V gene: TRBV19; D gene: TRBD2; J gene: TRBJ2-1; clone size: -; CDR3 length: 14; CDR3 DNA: TGTGCCAGTAGTATTTGGCGGGAGCTCAATGAGCAGTTCTTC; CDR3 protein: CASSIWRELNEQFF
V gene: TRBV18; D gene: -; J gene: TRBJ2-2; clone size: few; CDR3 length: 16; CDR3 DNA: TGTGCCAGCTCACCTCAAAAGACACCGAACACCGGGGAGCTGTTTTTT; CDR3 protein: CASSPQKTPNTGELFF
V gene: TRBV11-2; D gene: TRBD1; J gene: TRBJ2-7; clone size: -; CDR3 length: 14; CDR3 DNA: TGTGCCAGCAGCTTATTCGGGGACAGCTACGAGCAGTACTTC; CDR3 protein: CASSLFGDSYEQYF
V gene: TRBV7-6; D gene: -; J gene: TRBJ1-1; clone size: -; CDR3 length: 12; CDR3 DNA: TGTGCCAGCAGCCCCCGGAACACTGAAGCTTTCTTT; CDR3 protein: CASSPRNTEAFF
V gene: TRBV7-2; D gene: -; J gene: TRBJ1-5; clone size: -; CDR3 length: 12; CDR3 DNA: TGTGCCAGCAGCTTACGGGATCAGCCCCAGCATTTT; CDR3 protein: CASSLRDQPQHF
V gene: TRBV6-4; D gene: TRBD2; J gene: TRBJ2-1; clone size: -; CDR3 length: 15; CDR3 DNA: TGTGCCAGCAGTGACTCGAGCGGGGGGGCCGATGAGCAGTTCTTC; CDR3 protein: CASSDSSGGADEQFF
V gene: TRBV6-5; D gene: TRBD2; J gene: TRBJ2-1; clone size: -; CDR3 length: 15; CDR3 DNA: TGTGCCAGCAGTTACTCCCGACTAGCGGACAATGAGCAGTTCTTC; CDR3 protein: CASSYSRLADNEQFF
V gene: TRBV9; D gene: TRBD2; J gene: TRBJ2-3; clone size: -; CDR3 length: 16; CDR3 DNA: TGTGCCAGCAGCGTGACGACTAGCGGGGGTGGGGATACGCAGTATTTT; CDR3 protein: CASSVTTSGGGDTQYF